This T cell receptor (beta chain) is from a study of T-cell reconstitution after alpha-beta-depleted transplantation in children. This clonotype was counted many times. Unique molecular identifiers were used in preparing the TCRbeta library. Using its own MiXCR run on the PCR reads, TCRdb lists one record per CDR3 protein. Of around 240,000 distinct CDR3 sequences listed, roughly a tenth are singletons. The germline CDR1 and CDR2 sequences are SGHRS and YFSETQ. Trimming shortened V by 0 bases and J by 8 bases, and 14 bases separated the two germline ends. There are 14 residues in the CDR3. This rearrangement joins TRBV5-1 to TRBJ1-2, with unresolved D. The sequence was obtained from a human donor who donated a stem cell graft to a child with SCID. The source material was PBMCs from the stem cell graft donor, sampled from the stem cell graft. In nucleotides, the CDR3 is TGCGCCAGCAGCTTGGGGACGTCTATTTGGGGCTACACCTTC. It specifies CASSLGTSIWGYTF.